This TCR beta chain was identified in a study of blood T cell repertoires in COVID-19. Sequencing was performed with immunoSEQ multiplex PCR; in TCRdb, only in-frame clones are kept and a portion is missing. Of 200,000 to 300,000 clones listed, approximately 82% are singletons. Sequencing was done on a sample of peripheral blood. The TCR originated in a man aged 40-55 years who had recovered from COVID-19.

The CDR3 reads CASSITRDYGYTF. CDR3 DNA: TGTGCCAGTAGTATAACACGGGACTATGGCTACACCTTC. The rearrangement links TRBV19 to TRBJ1-2; D gene unclear. With 2 bases removed from V and 3 bases from J, the gap between germline ends came to 7 bases. The CDR3 covers 13 residues. Per the germline V gene, CDR1 is LNHDA and CDR2 is SQIVND (reference sequence).